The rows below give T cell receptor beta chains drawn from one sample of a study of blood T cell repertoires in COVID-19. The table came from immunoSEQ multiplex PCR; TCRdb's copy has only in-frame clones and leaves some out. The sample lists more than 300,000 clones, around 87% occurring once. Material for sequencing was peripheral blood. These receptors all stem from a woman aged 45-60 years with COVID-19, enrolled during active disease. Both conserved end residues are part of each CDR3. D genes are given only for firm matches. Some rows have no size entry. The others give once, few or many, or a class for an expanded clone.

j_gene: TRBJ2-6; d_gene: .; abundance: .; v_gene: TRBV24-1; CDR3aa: CATSSSSSGANVLTF; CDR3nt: TGTGCCACCAGTTCCTCCAGCTCTGGGGCCAACGTCCTGACTTTC
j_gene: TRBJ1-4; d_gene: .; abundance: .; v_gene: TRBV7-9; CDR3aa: CASSPRGTPATNEKLFF; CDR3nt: TGTGCCAGCAGCCCTCGGGGGACGCCTGCAACTAATGAAAAACTGTTTTTT
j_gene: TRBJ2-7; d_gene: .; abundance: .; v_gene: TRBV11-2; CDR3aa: CASSPGGGTYEQYF; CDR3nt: TGTGCCAGCAGCCCAGGTGGGGGGACCTACGAGCAGTACTTC
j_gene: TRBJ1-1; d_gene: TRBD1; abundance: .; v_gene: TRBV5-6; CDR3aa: CASRSRDRATEAFF; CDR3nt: TGTGCCAGCAGGTCCCGGGACAGGGCCACTGAAGCTTTCTTT
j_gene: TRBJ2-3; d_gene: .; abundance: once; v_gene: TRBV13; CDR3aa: CASSSLGYRGSTDTQYF; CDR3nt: TGTGCCAGCAGCTCCCTTGGGTACAGAGGGAGCACAGATACGCAGTATTTT
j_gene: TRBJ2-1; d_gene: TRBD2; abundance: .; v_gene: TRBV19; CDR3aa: CASSPRGASGTYNEQFF; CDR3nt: TGTGCCAGTAGTCCAAGGGGGGCTAGCGGGACATACAATGAGCAGTTCTTC
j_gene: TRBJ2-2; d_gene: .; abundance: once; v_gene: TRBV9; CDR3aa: CASSPQGRGESTGELFF; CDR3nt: TGTGCCAGCAGCCCCCAGGGGAGGGGTGAGAGCACCGGGGAGCTGTTTTTT
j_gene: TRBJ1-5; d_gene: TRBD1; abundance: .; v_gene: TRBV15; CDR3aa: CATSRAGTANQPQHF; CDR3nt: TGTGCCACCAGCAGAGCGGGGACAGCTAATCAGCCCCAGCATTTT
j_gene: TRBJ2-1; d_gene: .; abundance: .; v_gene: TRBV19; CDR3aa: CASSMMPGVNEQFF; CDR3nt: TGTGCCAGTAGTATGATGCCAGGGGTAAATGAGCAGTTCTTC
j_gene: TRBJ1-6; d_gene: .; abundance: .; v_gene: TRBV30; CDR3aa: CAWNARQVYNSPLHF; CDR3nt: TGTGCCTGGAACGCCCGACAGGTTTATAATTCACCCCTCCACTTT
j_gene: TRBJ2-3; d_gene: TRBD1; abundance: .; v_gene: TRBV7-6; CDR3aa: CASSPSTGASTDTQYF; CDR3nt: TGTGCCAGCAGCCCAAGCACAGGGGCTAGCACAGATACGCAGTATTTT
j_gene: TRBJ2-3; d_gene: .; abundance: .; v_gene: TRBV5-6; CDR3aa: CASSSPPAEGSTDTQYF; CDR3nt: TGTGCCAGCAGCTCCCCCCCCGCTGAGGGTAGCACAGATACGCAGTATTTT
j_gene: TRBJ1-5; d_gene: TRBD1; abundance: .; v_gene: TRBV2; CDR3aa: CASLHRDREGNQPQHF; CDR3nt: TGTGCCAGCCTACACCGGGACAGGGAGGGCAATCAGCCCCAGCATTTT
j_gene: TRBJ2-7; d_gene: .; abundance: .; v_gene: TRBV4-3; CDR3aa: CASSLWDTYEQYF; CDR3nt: TGCGCCAGCAGCCTTTGGGACACCTACGAGCAGTACTTC
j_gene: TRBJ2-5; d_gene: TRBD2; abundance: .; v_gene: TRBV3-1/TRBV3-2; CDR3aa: CASSQAGGHAAQETQYF; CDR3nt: TGTGCCAGCAGCCAAGCGGGAGGACACGCAGCACAAGAGACCCAGTACTTC
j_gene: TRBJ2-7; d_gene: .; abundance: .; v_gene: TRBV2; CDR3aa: CASSPGTPNYEQYF; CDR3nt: TGTGCCAGCAGTCCCGGGACACCCAACTACGAGCAGTACTTC
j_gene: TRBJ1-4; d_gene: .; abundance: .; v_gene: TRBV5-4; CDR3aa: CASSFGGTNEKLFF; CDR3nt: TGTGCCAGCAGCTTCGGGGGGACTAATGAAAAACTGTTTTTT
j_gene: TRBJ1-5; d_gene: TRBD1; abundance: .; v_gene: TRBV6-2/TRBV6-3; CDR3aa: CASSYLGQDYQPQHF; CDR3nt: TGTGCCAGCAGTTATCTTGGACAGGATTATCAGCCCCAGCATTTT
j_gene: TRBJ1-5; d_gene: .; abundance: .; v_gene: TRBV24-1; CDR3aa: CATSPGRWGDNQPQHF; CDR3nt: TGTGCCACCAGCCCAGGTCGGTGGGGAGACAATCAGCCCCAGCATTTT
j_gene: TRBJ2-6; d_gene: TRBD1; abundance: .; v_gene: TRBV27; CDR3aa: CASRPRGSGANVLTF; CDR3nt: TGTGCCAGCAGACCCAGGGGGTCAGGGGCCAACGTCCTGACTTTC
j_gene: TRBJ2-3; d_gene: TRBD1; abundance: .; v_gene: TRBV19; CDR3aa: CASSMARDRTTQYF; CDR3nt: TGTGCCAGTAGTATGGCCCGGGACAGGACTACGCAGTATTTT
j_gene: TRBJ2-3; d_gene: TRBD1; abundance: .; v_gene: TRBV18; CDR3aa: CASSPINSGQGYGTQYF; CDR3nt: TGTGCCAGCTCACCAATCAATTCGGGACAGGGGTATGGTACGCAGTATTTT
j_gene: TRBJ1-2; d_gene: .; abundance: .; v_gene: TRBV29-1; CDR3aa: CSVEGEPRDYYGYTF; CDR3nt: TGCAGCGTTGAAGGGGAACCGAGGGATTACTATGGCTACACCTTC
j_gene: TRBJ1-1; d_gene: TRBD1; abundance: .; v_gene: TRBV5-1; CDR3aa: CASSLSLGQQNTEAFF; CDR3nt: TGCGCCAGCAGCTTGTCCTTGGGACAGCAGAACACTGAAGCTTTCTTT
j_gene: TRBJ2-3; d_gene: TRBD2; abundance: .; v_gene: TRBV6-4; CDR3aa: CASSSTGGGTDTQYF; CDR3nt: TGTGCCAGCAGTTCCACGGGAGGGGGCACAGATACGCAGTATTTT
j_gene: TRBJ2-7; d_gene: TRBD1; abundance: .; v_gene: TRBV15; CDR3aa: CATSSPGQVIYEQYF; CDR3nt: TGTGCCACCAGCTCCCCGGGACAGGTCATCTACGAGCAGTACTTC
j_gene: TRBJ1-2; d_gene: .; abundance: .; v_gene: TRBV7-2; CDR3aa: CASSLAFPGDGYTF; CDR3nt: TGTGCCAGCAGCTTAGCATTCCCAGGGGATGGCTACACCTTC
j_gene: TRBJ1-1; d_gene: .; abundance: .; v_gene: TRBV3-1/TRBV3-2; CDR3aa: CASSQDRAGATEAFF; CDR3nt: TGTGCCAGCAGCCAAGATCGGGCGGGCGCCACTGAAGCTTTCTTT
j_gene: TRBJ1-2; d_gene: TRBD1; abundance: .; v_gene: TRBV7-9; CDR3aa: CASMGQPDKLYGYTF; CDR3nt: TGTGCCAGCATGGGACAGCCCGATAAACTCTATGGCTACACCTTC
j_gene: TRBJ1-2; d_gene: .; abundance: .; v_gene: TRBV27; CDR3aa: CASSLSRLKGYTF; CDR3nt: TGTGCCAGCAGTTTATCCCGACTGAAGGGCTACACCTTC
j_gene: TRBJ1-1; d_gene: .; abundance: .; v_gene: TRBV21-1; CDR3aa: CASRGKGPLNTEAFF; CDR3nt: TGTGCCAGCAGGGGAAAGGGGCCATTGAACACTGAAGCTTTCTTT
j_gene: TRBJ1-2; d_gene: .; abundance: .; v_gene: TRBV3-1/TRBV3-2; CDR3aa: CASSRPRDGSLWPTF; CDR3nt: TGTGCCAGCAGCCGTCCGCGGGACGGATCCTTATGGCCCACCTTC
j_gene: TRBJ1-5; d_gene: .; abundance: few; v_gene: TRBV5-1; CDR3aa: CASSLVGGNQPQHF; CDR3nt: TGCGCCAGCAGCTTGGTGGGGGGGAATCAGCCCCAGCATTTT
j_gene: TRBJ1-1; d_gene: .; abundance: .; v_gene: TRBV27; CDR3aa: CASSLGWGGLLGDTEAFF; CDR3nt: TGTGCCAGCAGTTTAGGGTGGGGAGGGCTACTGGGGGACACTGAAGCTTTCTTT
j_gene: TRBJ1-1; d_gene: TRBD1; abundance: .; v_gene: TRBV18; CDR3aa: CASSSGTGANTEAFF; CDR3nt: TGTGCCAGCTCTTCGGGAACAGGGGCGAACACTGAAGCTTTCTTT
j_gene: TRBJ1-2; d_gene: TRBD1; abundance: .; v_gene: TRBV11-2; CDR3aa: CASSSGGRGRNYGYTF; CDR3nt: TGTGCCAGCAGCTCAGGGGGCAGGGGGCGAAACTATGGCTACACCTTC
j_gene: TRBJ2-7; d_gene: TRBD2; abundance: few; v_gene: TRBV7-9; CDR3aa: CASSSSTSGSTYYEQYF; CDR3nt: TGTGCCAGCAGCTCCTCGACTAGCGGGAGTACGTACTACGAGCAGTACTTC
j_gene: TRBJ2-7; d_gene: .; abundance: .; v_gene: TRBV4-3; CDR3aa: CASSPTGDEQYF; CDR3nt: TGCGCCAGCAGCCCTACGGGGGACGAGCAGTACTTC
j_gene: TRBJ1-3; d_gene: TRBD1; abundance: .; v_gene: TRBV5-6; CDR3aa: CASSFQGAGIYF; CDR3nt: TGTGCCAGCAGCTTCCAGGGGGCCGGCATATATTTT
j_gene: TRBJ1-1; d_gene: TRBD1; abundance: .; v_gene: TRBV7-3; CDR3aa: CASSRQGGNTEAFF; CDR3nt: TGTGCCAGCAGTAGACAGGGAGGGAACACTGAAGCTTTCTTT
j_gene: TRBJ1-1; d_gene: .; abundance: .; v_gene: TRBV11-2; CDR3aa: CASSLVPSIQGGEAFF; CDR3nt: TGTGCCAGCAGCTTAGTCCCTTCTATTCAGGGTGGAGAAGCTTTCTTT
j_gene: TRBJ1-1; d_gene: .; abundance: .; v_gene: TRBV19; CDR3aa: CASSIRVRDTEAFF; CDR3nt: TGTGCCAGTAGTATAAGGGTGAGGGACACTGAAGCTTTCTTT
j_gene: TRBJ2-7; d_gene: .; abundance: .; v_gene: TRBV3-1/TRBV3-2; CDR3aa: CASSQDVTTYEQYF; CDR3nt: TGTGCCAGCAGCCAAGATGTTACTACCTACGAGCAGTACTTC
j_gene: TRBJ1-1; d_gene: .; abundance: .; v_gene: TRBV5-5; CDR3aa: CASSLEGLLMRAFF; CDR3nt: TGTGCCAGCAGCTTGGAAGGTCTTCTCATGCGGGCTTTCTTT
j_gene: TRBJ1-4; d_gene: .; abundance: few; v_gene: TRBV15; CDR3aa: CATSRVPSEKLFF; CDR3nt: TGTGCCACCAGCAGAGTCCCGAGCGAAAAACTGTTTTTT